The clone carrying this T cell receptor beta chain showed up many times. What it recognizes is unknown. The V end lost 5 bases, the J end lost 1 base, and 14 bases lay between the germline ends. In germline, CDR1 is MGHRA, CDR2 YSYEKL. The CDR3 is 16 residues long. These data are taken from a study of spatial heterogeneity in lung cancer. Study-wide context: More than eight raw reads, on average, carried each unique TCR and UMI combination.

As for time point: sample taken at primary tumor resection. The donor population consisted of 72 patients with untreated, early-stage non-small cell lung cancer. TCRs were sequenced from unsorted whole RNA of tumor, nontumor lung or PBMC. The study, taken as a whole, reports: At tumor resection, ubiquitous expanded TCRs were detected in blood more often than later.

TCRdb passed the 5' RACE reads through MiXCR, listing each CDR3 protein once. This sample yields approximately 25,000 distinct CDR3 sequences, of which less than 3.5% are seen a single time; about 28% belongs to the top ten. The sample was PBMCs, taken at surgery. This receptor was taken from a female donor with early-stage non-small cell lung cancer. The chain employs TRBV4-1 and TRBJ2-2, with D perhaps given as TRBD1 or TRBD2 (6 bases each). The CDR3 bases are TGCGCCAGCAGCAACCGGAGGGGGAAGAACACCGGGGAGCTGTTTTTT. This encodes CASSNRRGKNTGELFF.